One and the same sample provided the 27 T cell receptor beta chains below, sequenced in a study of blood T cells in healthy people across ages. A second PCR, run for about 7 to 12 cycles, used a sample-barcoded 5' primer plus a J-beta primer mix. TCRdb re-called the 5' RACE reads with MiXCR, one entry per CDR3 protein. The table records approximately 800,000 distinct CDR3 sequences, around 25% of them present only once. Another study also made use of these data, one on T cells of mothers and their children.

The specimen sequenced was blood. The receptors derive from a boy younger than 18 in good health.

This clonotype was detected ten times or more. The chain employs TRBV28 and TRBJ2-5; TRBD2 matches at 7 bases. The length of the CDR3 is 13 residues. Trimming at V came to 6 bases and at J to 1 base, leaving 2 bases not matched to a gene. Germline CDR1 MDHEN, CDR2 SYDVKM. CDR3 in amino acids: CASSTGGQETQYF. CDR3 coding DNA: TGTGCCAGCAGCACGGGGGGCCAAGAGACCCAGTACTTC.

The V and J genes are TRBV28 and TRBJ2-3; 10 bases line up with TRBD1. The CDR3 is 18 amino acids. V gave up 6 bases and J gave up 10 bases; unmatched junction bases: 22. Germline assignment: CDR1 MDHEN and CDR2 SYDVKM. For the CDR3, the DNA is TGTGCCAGCAGCCCAACCGGAGGAGGGACAGGGGTTCTCTTGGCGCAGTATTTT. It is translated as CASSPTGGGTGVLLAQYF.

V is TRBV29-1 and J is TRBJ1-1, with a weak D call TRBD1 (5 bases). The CDR3 has 12 amino acids. Germline CDR1 SQVTM, CDR2 ANQGSEA. V lost 3 bases and J lost 2, with 7 bases in between. As DNA, the CDR3 is TGCAGCGTTGACGGGGCTAACACTGAAGCTTTCTTT. As protein: CSVDGANTEAFF.

The V gene is TRBV20-1, the J gene TRBJ1-5; the match to TRBD1 covers 7 bases. Germline V CDR1 and CDR2: DFQATT, SNEGSKA (reference sequence). This CDR3 has 16 amino acids. V lost 0 bases to trimming and J lost 5 bases; unmatched junction nucleotides: 10. The CDR3 DNA is TGCAGTGCTAGAGATAGAGGGACAGTGTATTATCAGCCCCAGCATTTT. Translation gives CSARDRGTVYYQPQHF.

The rearrangement links TRBV10-3 to TRBJ2-5; the D is unclear. Germline assignment: CDR1 ENHRY and CDR2 SYGVKD. Trimming removed 6 bases from V and 2 bases from J, with 16 bases in between. CDR3 length: 15 amino acids. The CDR3 protein is CAISENINLQETQYF. The CDR3 nucleotides are TGTGCCATCAGCGAGAACATCAACCTACAAGAGACCCAGTACTTC.

V gene TRBV7-2 combines with J gene TRBJ1-5; no definite D call. Germline lookup yields CDR1 SGHTA and CDR2 FQGNSA. The V and J ends lost 1 base and 0 bases respectively, with 7 bases between them. This CDR3 has 15 residues. In nucleotides, the CDR3 is TGTGCCAGCAGCTTAGGGGTCTATAGCAATCAGCCCCAGCATTTT. Its translation is CASSLGVYSNQPQHF.

The CDR3 DNA reads TGTGCCAGCAGCCACTACAGGGGTCGAACTGAAGCTTTCTTT. It codes for CASSHYRGRTEAFF. V is TRBV3-1 and J is TRBJ1-1; 7 positions agree with TRBD1. This CDR3 has 14 residues. The V segment lost 3 bases and the J segment 5 bases; nucleotides outside the gene matches: 6. Per germline, CDR1 LGHDT and CDR2 YNNKEL (reference sequence).

This chain uses TRBV7-2 with TRBJ2-1; 9 nucleotides match TRBD2. The assigned J gene may be wrong: the sequence end matches TRBJ2-5 better. This CDR3 contains 16 residues. Germline CDR1 is SGHTA and CDR2 is FQGNSA. The chain's CDR3 is CASSLGGLARSETQYF. The CDR3 nucleotides are TGTGCCAGCAGCTTAGGCGGACTAGCGAGGTCGGAGACCCAGTACTTC.

In its sample, this clonotype was seen a few times. The rearrangement joins TRBV29-1 to TRBJ2-5; D is possibly TRBD2 (5 bases). Germline assignment: CDR1 SQVTM and CDR2 ANQGSEA. This CDR3 has 12 residues. V dropped 4 bases and J dropped 5 bases, with 11 bases sitting between them. The CDR3 coding sequence is TGCAGCGTTGGGTGTTCGGGGGAGACCCAGTACTTC. Translating it yields CSVGCSGETQYF.

This clonotype was picked up a small number of times. This chain joins TRBV20-1 and TRBJ1-2; 8 positions agree with TRBD1. This CDR3 is 13 amino acids long. Losses at the gene ends were 4 bases for V and 1 base for J; bases not matched to a gene: 2. The germline V gene has CDR1 DFQATT and CDR2 SNEGSKA (reference sequence). The CDR3, as DNA: TGCAGTGCTACAGGGGGCAGTAACTATGGCTACACCTTC. Protein product: CSATGGSNYGYTF.

This rearrangement joins TRBV12-3 or TRBV12-4 to TRBJ2-2; 12 nucleotides align to TRBD1. The CDR3 is made up of 18 amino acids. The V gene end was trimmed by 5 bases and the J gene end by 8 bases; junction bases not matched to a gene: 15. CDR3 coding DNA: TGTGCCAGCAGTAGGGACAGGGGGCACCCATCGCCCCGGGGGGAGCTGTTTTTT. This translates into CASSRDRGHPSPRGELFF.

This clonotype showed up just a few times. This sequence joins TRBV4-3 and TRBJ2-5; D is ambiguous. The J call could be wrong; TRBJ2-7 is a better fit for the DNA end. The CDR3 runs to 14 residues. The germline V gene has CDR1 LGHNA and CDR2 YSLEER. CDR3 sequence: CASSQDSPGYEQYF. The CDR3 nucleotides read TGCGCCAGCAGCCAAGATAGCCCTGGCTACGAGCAGTACTTC.

The chain combines TRBV30 with TRBJ2-1; no reliable D call. TRBJ2-7 explains the end of the DNA better; the J call may be wrong. Germline CDR1 GTSNPN, CDR2 SVGIG (reference sequence). This CDR3 spans 15 amino acids. CDR3 region: CAWSGSASSYNEQYF. CDR3 DNA sequence: TGTGCCTGGAGTGGGTCGGCGAGCTCCTACAATGAGCAGTACTTC.

This clonotype was recorded a few times. The V gene is TRBV20-1, the J gene TRBJ2-7; perhaps TRBD1 as D (6 bases). The DNA end is a closer match to TRBJ2-1, so the J assignment may be wrong. The CDR3 has 16 residues. CDR1 and CDR2 from the germline V gene are DFQATT and SNEGSKA (reference sequence). CDR3 DNA sequence: TGCAGTGCTAGCCTATCACAGGGCTACTCCTACAATGAGCAGTTCTTC. This sequence encodes CSASLSQGYSYNEQFF.

V usage is TRBV30 and J usage is TRBJ2-5; no clear D. This CDR3 comprises 14 residues. Trimming cost V 4 bases and J 1 base, with 13 bases left between them. Germline V gives CDR1 GTSNPN, CDR2 SVGIG (reference sequence). The CDR3 sequence is CAWIPGHRQETQYF. The CDR3 nucleotides read TGTGCCTGGATCCCCGGGCACCGCCAAGAGACCCAGTACTTC. The full variable domain, with the rest looked up from reference TRBV30 and TRBJ2-5, is SQTIHQWPATLVQPVGSPLSLECTVEGTSNPNLYWYRQAAGRGLQLLFYSVGIGQISSEVPQNLSASRPQDRQFILSSKKLLLSDSGFYLCAWIPGHRQETQYFGPGTRLLVL.

This rearrangement joins TRBV15 to TRBJ2-4; 7 nucleotides match TRBD1. The germline V gene encodes CDR1 LNHNV and CDR2 YYDKDF (reference sequence). The CDR3 runs 18 residues. Trimming took 0 bases from V and 2 from J; bases not matched to a gene: 10. The DNA for the CDR3 is TGTGCCACCAGCAGAGAGACCCTGACAGGGTGGACCAAAAACATTCAGTACTTC. It specifies CATSRETLTGWTKNIQYF.

This clonotype was observed a few times. This chain connects TRBV30 to TRBJ2-5, with a weak D call TRBD1 (5 bases). The CDR3 contains 11 residues. Germline values: CDR1 GTSNPN, CDR2 SVGIG (reference sequence). With 8 bases removed from V and 5 bases from J, the gap between germline ends came to 12 bases. CDR3 nucleotide sequence: TGTGCCGTGCAGGGCAGGGAGACCCAGTACTTC. Translating it yields CAVQGRETQYF. Supplemented by reference TRBV30 and TRBJ2-5, the full variable domain reads SQTIHQWPATLVQPVGSPLSLECTVEGTSNPNLYWYRQAAGRGLQLLFYSVGIGQISSEVPQNLSASRPQDRQFILSSKKLLLSDSGFYLCAVQGRETQYFGPGTRLLVL.

The chain employs TRBV28 and TRBJ2-7; 13 bases match TRBD2. The V and J ends lost 7 bases and 3 bases, in that order; junction bases with no gene match: 3. Germline loops: CDR1 MDHEN, CDR2 SYDVKM. The CDR3 sequence is 14 residues long. The CDR3 loop is CASKLAGGVYEQYF. In nucleotides, the CDR3 is TGTGCCAGCAAACTAGCGGGAGGGGTCTACGAGCAGTACTTC. The variable domain in full, completed from reference TRBV28 and TRBJ2-7, reads DVKVTQSSRYLVKRTGEKVFLECVQDMDHENMFWYRQDPGLGLRLIYFSYDVKMKEKGDIPEGYSVSREKKERFSLILESASTNQTSMYLCASKLAGGVYEQYFGPGTRLTVT.

This clonotype was found many times. J is TRBJ2-1 and V is TRBV6-2 or TRBV6-3; D unresolved. This CDR3 has 13 amino acids. Germline CDR1 MNHEY, CDR2 SVGEGT. V was cut by 6 bases and J by 3 bases, with 9 bases left in between. This CDR3 is CASSPLSYNEQFF. The CDR3 region has the DNA TGTGCCAGCAGCCCTCTTAGCTACAATGAGCAGTTCTTC.

Remarks on this clonotype: Compared with germline, one end of the junction differs, possibly owing to a read error. J is TRBJ1-2 and V is TRBV29-1; D is uncertain. Germline CDR1 SQVTM, CDR2 ANQGSEA. The CDR3 consists of 13 residues. The CDR3 DNA sequence: TGCAGCGTTGTCTTGGGCAGAAACTGTGGCTACACCTTC. Its protein is CSVVLGRNCGYTF.

The chain is built from TRBV6-2 or TRBV6-3 and TRBJ2-5, with D unclear. The last part of the DNA fits TRBJ2-7 better; the J call may be wrong. This CDR3 has 11 residues. Germline assignment: CDR1 MNHEY and CDR2 SVGEGT. In nucleotides, the CDR3 is TGTGCCAGCAAGTCCTCCTACGAGCAGTACTTC. It specifies CASKSSYEQYF.

This clonotype was recorded a few times. The chain employs TRBV28 and TRBJ2-1, with D perhaps TRBD1 or TRBD2 (5 bases each). Germline CDR1 and CDR2: MDHEN and SYDVKM. V was pared by 10 bases and J by 1 base, with 26 bases between. CDR3 length: 18 amino acids. CDR3 DNA: TGTGCCATCTTCCGCTCGGGACGGCGGCCTCCTTCCTACAATGAGCAGTTCTTC. Translated: CAIFRSGRRPPSYNEQFF.

This chain uses TRBV7-9 with TRBJ1-2; possible D gene TRBD1, 6 bases. Trimming pared 5 bases from V and 0 bases from J, leaving 19 bases between. This CDR3 comprises 17 residues. Germline V gene sequence: CDR1 SEHNR, CDR2 FQNEAQ (reference sequence). In DNA, the CDR3 is TGTGCCAGCAGCGTAACGGCCTACAGGGAGCCTAACTATGGCTACACCTTC. Translation gives CASSVTAYREPNYGYTF.

V gene TRBV4-1 combines with J gene TRBJ2-5; 7 bases match TRBD1. TRBJ2-1 matches the DNA end more closely, so the J call is doubtful. The CDR3 runs to 15 residues. Germline values: CDR1 MGHRA, CDR2 YSYEKL. The chain's CDR3 is CASSQVGQAYNEQFF. CDR3 nucleotide sequence: TGCGCCAGCAGCCAAGTTGGACAGGCCTACAATGAGCAGTTCTTC.

As to this clonotype: An end of the junction does not agree with germline; a read error may underlie this. V and J are TRBV19 and TRBJ1-2; D not certain. CDR1 is LNHDA, CDR2 SQIVND, per germline (reference sequence). The CDR3 length is 13 residues. CDR3 bases: TGTGCCAGTAGTCTCGACGGACGCTATGGCCACACCTTC. This encodes CASSLDGRYGHTF.

This chain joins TRBV21-1 and TRBJ1-2. TRBV21-1 is an annotated pseudogene. The CDR3 consists of 18 residues. The CDR3 here is CASTGRASGPPRHYGYTF. In DNA form, the CDR3 reads TGTGCCAGCACGGGAAGGGCCTCGGGTCCACCCCGACACTATGGCTACACCTTC.

V is TRBV5-6 and J is TRBJ2-6; 7 positions match TRBD1. V was pared by 2 bases and J by 1 base, with 6 bases of the junction left unmatched. The CDR3 spans 17 residues. Germline V gene sequence: CDR1 SGHDT, CDR2 YYEEEE. CDR3 DNA sequence: TGTGCCAGCAGCTTAGTAGCAGGGGGTTCTGGGGCCAACGTCCTGACTTTC. Its protein product is CASSLVAGGSGANVLTF.